Included here is one T cell receptor (beta chain) sequence, with context. This entry is derived from a study of blood T cell repertoires in COVID-19. In the study overall: Acute-phase and convalescent COVID-19 samples originated in the United States, Italy and Spain. T cells, B-cell-depleted T cells, or PBMCs provided the cDNA or gDNA that served as material.

The length of the CDR3 is 13 residues. V was pared by 5 bases and J by 2 bases, with 1 base of the junction left unmatched. Per the germline V gene, CDR1 is SGHNT and CDR2 is YENEEA. As originally analysed: Reference gene primer amplification gave estimated nucleated cell counts. Assay used: immunoSEQ multiplex PCR; TCRdb lists only in-frame clones, some missing. V, J and clone size were drawn from that table, and D and trimming were deduced from the DNA. The data hold 150,000 to 200,000 clones, with approximately 88% observed a single time. This chain links TRBV11-3 with TRBJ2-3, with 7 bases matching TRBD2. Sample: peripheral blood. This TCR derives from a woman aged 30 to 39 with acute or convalescent COVID-19. This CDR3 is CASSRDYTDTQYF. The CDR3 DNA is TGTGCCAGCAGCCGGGACTACACAGATACGCAGTATTTT.